The rows below give T cell receptor beta chains drawn from one sample of a study of blood T cell repertoires in COVID-19. The data were produced by immunoSEQ multiplex PCR, yet TCRdb's version contains in-frame clones alone and is incomplete. The sample lists just over 650,000 clones, around 89% occurring once. Sequenced input: peripheral blood. The receptors were gathered from a woman in her late teens or twenties with acute or convalescent COVID-19. Both conserved end residues are part of each CDR3. A D gene is named only where the DNA matches it firmly. Clone size is shown for a subset of rows, as once, few, many or a class of expanded clone.

d_call	v_call	j_call	clone_size	cdr3_aa	cdr3_nt
-	TRBV4-1	TRBJ1-1	-	CASSQGGGRTEAFF	TGCGCCAGCAGCCAAGGGGGGGGACGGACTGAAGCTTTCTTT
TRBD1	TRBV30	TRBJ1-4	-	CAWSVPLDRGKGKLFF	TGTGCCTGGAGTGTTCCCCTGGACAGGGGAAAGGGAAAACTGTTTTTT
-	TRBV5-4	TRBJ2-1	-	CASSPSSGRVNEQFF	TGTGCCAGCAGTCCCTCCTCTGGTCGGGTGAATGAGCAGTTCTTC
TRBD1	TRBV11-2	TRBJ1-2	-	CASSETGAPDGYTF	TGTGCCAGCAGCGAGACAGGGGCCCCGGATGGCTACACCTTC
TRBD1	TRBV13	TRBJ1-4	-	CASSDGTAYEKLFF	TGTGCCAGCAGCGACGGGACAGCCTATGAAAAACTGTTTTTT
TRBD1	TRBV4-1	TRBJ1-4	once	CASSRETGMFWKLFF	TGCGCCAGCAGCCGAGAGACAGGGATGTTTTGGAAACTGTTTTTT
TRBD1	TRBV29-1	TRBJ1-1	-	CSVGRGPNTEAFF	TGCAGCGTTGGAAGGGGGCCCAACACTGAAGCTTTCTTT
TRBD1	TRBV10-3	TRBJ1-2	-	CAISTGTGGEYGYTF	TGTGCCATCAGTACCGGGACAGGGGGCGAATATGGCTACACCTTC
-	TRBV4-1	TRBJ1-2	-	CASRGGFDGYTF	TGCGCCAGCAGGGGGGGATTTGACGGCTACACCTTC
-	TRBV29-1	TRBJ2-1	-	CSVEIGVRGYEQFF	TGCAGCGTTGAAATAGGGGTTAGGGGCTATGAGCAGTTCTTC
-	TRBV6-5	TRBJ1-1	-	CASSLKLNTEAFF	TGTGCCAGCAGCCTTAAATTGAACACTGAAGCTTTCTTT
-	TRBV4-3	TRBJ1-6	once	CASSQDTGRDHNSPLHF	TGCGCCAGCAGCCAAGACACAGGGAGGGACCATAATTCACCCCTCCACTTT
TRBD1	TRBV3-1/TRBV3-2	TRBJ1-1	-	CASRRGQSDRTEAFF	TGTGCCAGCCGCCGGGGACAGTCGGATCGCACTGAAGCTTTCTTT
TRBD2	TRBV11-2	TRBJ2-5	-	CASSPTGGAGETQYF	TGTGCCAGCAGCCCTACCGGGGGGGCTGGGGAGACCCAGTACTTC
-	TRBV6-5	TRBJ2-7	-	CASIQAEPYEQYF	TGTGCCAGCATACAGGCGGAGCCCTACGAGCAGTACTTC
TRBD1	TRBV18	TRBJ2-2	-	CASSPKGQGANTGELFF	TGTGCCAGCTCACCGAAGGGACAGGGGGCGAACACCGGGGAGCTGTTTTTT
TRBD1	TRBV12-5	TRBJ1-4	-	CASGLANRGLDEKLFF	TGTGCTAGTGGTTTGGCAAACAGGGGGCTCGATGAAAAACTGTTTTTT
-	TRBV3-1/TRBV3-2	TRBJ2-1	-	CASSQDRRTPSYNEQFF	TGTGCCAGCAGCCAAGATCGGAGGACGCCCTCCTACAATGAGCAGTTCTTC
-	TRBV1	TRBJ1-2	-	CTSNGTGPNYGYTF	TGCACCAGCAACGGGACAGGGCCAAACTATGGCTACACCTTC
TRBD2	TRBV4-1	TRBJ2-1	-	CASSQGLAGGLWYNEQFF	TGCGCCAGCAGCCAAGGCCTAGCGGGGGGGCTATGGTACAATGAGCAGTTCTTC
TRBD2	TRBV14	TRBJ2-1	-	CASSTRTRVNNEQFF	TGTGCCAGCAGCACCCGGACTAGGGTGAACAATGAGCAGTTCTTC
TRBD1	TRBV19	TRBJ1-4	-	CASSTRTGGIEKLFF	TGTGCCAGTAGTACCCGGACAGGGGGGATTGAAAAACTGTTTTTT
TRBD1	TRBV2	TRBJ1-2	few	CASTLGQAYGYTF	TGTGCCAGCACCCTAGGACAGGCGTATGGCTACACCTTC
TRBD2	TRBV6-4	TRBJ2-1	-	CASSGSGGAYDEQFF	TGTGCCAGCAGTGGGAGCGGGGGGGCCTACGATGAGCAGTTCTTC
TRBD2	TRBV5-1	TRBJ2-7	-	CASRRLRGTSYEQYF	TGCGCCAGCAGAAGGTTGCGGGGGACTTCCTACGAGCAGTACTTC
-	TRBV29-1	TRBJ1-1	-	CSVGSRGTVNTEAFF	TGCAGCGTTGGGAGCCGGGGGACGGTCAACACTGAAGCTTTCTTT
-	TRBV9	TRBJ1-2	-	CASSVDPGGYGYTF	TGTGCCAGCAGCGTAGATCCGGGGGGCTATGGCTACACCTTC
-	TRBV29-1	TRBJ1-1	-	CSVVDTQAFF	TGCAGCGTTGTTGACACCCAAGCTTTCTTT
TRBD1	TRBV6-5	TRBJ1-2	-	CASRETDRALGYTF	TGTGCCAGCAGGGAGACGGACAGGGCTTTGGGCTACACCTTC
-	TRBV5-8	TRBJ1-6	-	CASSLVPGSPLHF	TGTGCCAGCAGCTTGGTCCCAGGATCACCCCTCCACTTT
-	TRBV12-5	TRBJ1-5	-	CASGLITPGGQPQHF	TGTGCTAGTGGTTTAATAACGCCTGGGGGCCAGCCCCAGCATTTT
TRBD2	TRBV9	TRBJ2-1	-	CASSASGGRTYNEQFF	TGTGCCAGCAGCGCGAGCGGGGGGCGGACCTACAATGAGCAGTTCTTC
TRBD1	TRBV19	TRBJ2-6	-	CASSPDRGWGVLTF	TGTGCCAGTAGTCCCGACAGGGGTTGGGGCGTCCTGACTTTC
-	TRBV15	TRBJ2-1	-	CATLPPRNSYNEQFF	TGTGCCACCTTACCCCCGAGAAACTCCTACAATGAGCAGTTCTTC
-	TRBV7-2	TRBJ2-3	-	CASSSRGGSTDTQYF	TGTGCCAGCAGCTCCAGGGGCGGCAGCACAGATACGCAGTATTTT
TRBD2	TRBV2	TRBJ2-5	-	CASSDQGLATRKETQYF	TGTGCCAGCAGTGATCAGGGACTAGCGACAAGGAAGGAGACCCAGTACTTC
-	TRBV12-5	TRBJ2-2	-	CASGLVLFGGNTGELFF	TGTGCTAGTGGTTTGGTACTCTTCGGGGGGAACACCGGGGAGCTGTTTTTT
-	TRBV28	TRBJ1-2	-	CASSLWAGGDTF	TGTGCCAGCAGTTTATGGGCGGGGGGCGACACCTTC
TRBD2	TRBV5-1	TRBJ2-3	-	CASSLASGLKRLAGGDTQYF	TGCGCCAGCAGCTTGGCCTCGGGCCTGAAACGACTAGCGGGGGGAGATACGCAGTATTTT
TRBD2	TRBV6-1	TRBJ2-3	-	CASSEVRGTHTDTQYF	TGTGCCAGCAGTGAAGTGCGGGGGACCCACACAGATACGCAGTATTTT